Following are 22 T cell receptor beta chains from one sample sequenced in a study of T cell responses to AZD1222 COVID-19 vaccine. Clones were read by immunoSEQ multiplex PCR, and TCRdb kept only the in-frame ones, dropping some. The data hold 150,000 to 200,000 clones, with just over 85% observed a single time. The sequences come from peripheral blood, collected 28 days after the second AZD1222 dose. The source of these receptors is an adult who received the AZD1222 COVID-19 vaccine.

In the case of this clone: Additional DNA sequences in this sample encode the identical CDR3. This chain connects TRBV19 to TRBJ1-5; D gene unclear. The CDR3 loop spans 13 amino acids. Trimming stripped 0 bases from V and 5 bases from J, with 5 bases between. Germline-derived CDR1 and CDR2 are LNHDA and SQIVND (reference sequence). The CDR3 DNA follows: TGTGCCAGTAGTATAGATAGGGATCAGCCCCAGCATTTT. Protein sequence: CASSIDRDQPQHF.

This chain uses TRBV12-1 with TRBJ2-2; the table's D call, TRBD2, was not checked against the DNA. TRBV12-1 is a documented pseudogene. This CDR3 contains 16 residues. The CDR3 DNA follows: TGTGCCAGCAGCTTTGGCCTAGCGTCGAACACCGGGGAGCTGTTTTTT. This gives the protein CASSFGLASNTGELFF.

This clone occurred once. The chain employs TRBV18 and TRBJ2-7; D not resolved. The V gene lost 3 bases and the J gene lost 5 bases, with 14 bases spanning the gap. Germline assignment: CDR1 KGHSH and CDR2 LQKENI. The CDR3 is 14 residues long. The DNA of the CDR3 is TGTGCCAGCTCACCGGGTAGGCAACTCGACGAGCAGTACTTC. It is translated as CASSPGRQLDEQYF.

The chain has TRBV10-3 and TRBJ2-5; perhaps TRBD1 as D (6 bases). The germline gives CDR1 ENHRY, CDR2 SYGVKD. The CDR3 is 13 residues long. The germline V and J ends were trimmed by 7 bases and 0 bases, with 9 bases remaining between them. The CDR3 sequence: CAITTGYQETQYF. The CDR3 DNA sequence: TGTGCCATCACTACAGGGTACCAAGAGACCCAGTACTTC.

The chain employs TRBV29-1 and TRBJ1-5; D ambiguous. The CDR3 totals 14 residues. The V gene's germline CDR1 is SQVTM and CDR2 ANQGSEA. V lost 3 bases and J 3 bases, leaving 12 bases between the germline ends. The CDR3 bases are TGCAGCGTTGAGAAAGGGATTGACAATCAGCCCCAGCATTTT. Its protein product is CSVEKGIDNQPQHF.

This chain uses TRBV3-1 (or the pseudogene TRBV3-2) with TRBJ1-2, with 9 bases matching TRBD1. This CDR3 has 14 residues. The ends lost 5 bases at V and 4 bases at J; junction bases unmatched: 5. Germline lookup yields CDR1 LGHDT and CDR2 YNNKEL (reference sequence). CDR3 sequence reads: CASSFGQGFYGYTF. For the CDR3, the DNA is TGTGCCAGCAGCTTCGGACAGGGGTTCTATGGCTACACCTTC.

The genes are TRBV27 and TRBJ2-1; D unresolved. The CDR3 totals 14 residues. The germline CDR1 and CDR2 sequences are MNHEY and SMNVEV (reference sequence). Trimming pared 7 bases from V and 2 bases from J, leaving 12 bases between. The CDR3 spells CASNRQRTYNEQFF. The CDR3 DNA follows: TGTGCCAGCAACCGACAAAGGACCTACAATGAGCAGTTCTTC.

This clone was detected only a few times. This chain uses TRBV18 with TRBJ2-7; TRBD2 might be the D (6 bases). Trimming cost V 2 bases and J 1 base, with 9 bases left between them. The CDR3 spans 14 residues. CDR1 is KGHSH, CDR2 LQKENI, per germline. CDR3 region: CASSPGGVSYEQYF. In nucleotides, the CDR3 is TGTGCCAGCTCACCAGGAGGGGTTTCCTACGAGCAGTACTTC.

The CDR3 sequence is CASRKISGNTIYF. CDR3 in DNA: TGTGCCAGCAGGAAGATTTCTGGAAACACCATATATTTT. The V and J genes are TRBV7-9 and TRBJ1-3; D remains unclear. The CDR3 runs 13 residues. V was shortened by 6 bases and J by 1 base, with 7 bases between the two germline ends. Per germline, CDR1 SEHNR and CDR2 FQNEAQ (reference sequence).

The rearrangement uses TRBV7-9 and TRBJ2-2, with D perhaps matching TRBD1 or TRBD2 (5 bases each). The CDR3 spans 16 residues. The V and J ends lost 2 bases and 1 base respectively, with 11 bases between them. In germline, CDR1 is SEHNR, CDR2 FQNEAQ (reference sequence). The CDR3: CASSLLRGRNTGELFF. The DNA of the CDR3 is TGTGCCAGCAGCTTATTACGGGGCCGGAACACCGGGGAGCTGTTTTTT.

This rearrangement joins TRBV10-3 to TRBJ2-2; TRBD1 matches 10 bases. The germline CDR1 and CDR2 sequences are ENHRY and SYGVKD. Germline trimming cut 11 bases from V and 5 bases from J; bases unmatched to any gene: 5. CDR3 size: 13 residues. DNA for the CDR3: TGTGCCGTCGACAGGGGGCAAACCGGGGAGCTGTTTTTT. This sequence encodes CAVDRGQTGELFF.

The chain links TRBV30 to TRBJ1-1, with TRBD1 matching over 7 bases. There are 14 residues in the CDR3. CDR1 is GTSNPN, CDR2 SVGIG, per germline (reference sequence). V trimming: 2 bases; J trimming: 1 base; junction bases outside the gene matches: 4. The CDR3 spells CAWSWRGRNTEAFF. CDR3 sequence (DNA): TGTGCCTGGAGTTGGAGGGGGCGGAACACTGAAGCTTTCTTT.

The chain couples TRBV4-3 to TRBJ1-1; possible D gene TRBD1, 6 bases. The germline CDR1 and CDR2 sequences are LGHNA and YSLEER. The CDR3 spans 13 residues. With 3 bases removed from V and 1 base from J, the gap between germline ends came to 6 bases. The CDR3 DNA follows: TGCGCCAGCAGCCAGGGACAGAACACTGAAGCTTTCTTT. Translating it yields CASSQGQNTEAFF.

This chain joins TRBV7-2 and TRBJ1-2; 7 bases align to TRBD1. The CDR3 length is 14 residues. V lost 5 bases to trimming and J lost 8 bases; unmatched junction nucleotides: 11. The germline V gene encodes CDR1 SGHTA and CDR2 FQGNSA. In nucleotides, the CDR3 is TGTGCCAGCAGCCGCCCAGGGGGGTTGGGCGGCTACACCTTC. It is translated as CASSRPGGLGGYTF.

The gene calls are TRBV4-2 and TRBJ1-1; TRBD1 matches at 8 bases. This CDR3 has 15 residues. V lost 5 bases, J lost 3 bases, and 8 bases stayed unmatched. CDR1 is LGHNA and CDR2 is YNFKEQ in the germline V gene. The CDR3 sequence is CASSSGTGGDTEAFF. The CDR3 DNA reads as TGTGCCAGCAGCTCAGGGACAGGAGGGGACACTGAAGCTTTCTTT.

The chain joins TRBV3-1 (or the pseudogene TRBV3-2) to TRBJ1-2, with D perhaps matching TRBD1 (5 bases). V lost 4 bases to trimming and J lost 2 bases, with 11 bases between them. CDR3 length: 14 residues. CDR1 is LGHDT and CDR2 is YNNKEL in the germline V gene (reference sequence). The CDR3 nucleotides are TGTGCCAGCAGCCGTGTCGGGGGAAACTATGGCTACACCTTC. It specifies CASSRVGGNYGYTF.

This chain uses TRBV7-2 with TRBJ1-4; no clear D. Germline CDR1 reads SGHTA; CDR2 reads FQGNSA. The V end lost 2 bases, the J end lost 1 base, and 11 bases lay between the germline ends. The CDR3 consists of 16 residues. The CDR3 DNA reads TGTGCCAGCAGCTTATTGCCGACAAGAACTAATGAAAAACTGTTTTTT. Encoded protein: CASSLLPTRTNEKLFF.

In DNA form, the CDR3 reads TGTGCCAGCAGCGTAGAGGAGGGGACAGACGGCTACACCTTC. Encoded protein: CASSVEEGTDGYTF. This chain uses TRBV9 with TRBJ1-2; 7 positions agree with TRBD1. V gave up 0 bases and J gave up 8 bases; unmatched junction bases: 7. The germline gives CDR1 SGDLS, CDR2 YYNGEE. The CDR3 runs to 14 residues.

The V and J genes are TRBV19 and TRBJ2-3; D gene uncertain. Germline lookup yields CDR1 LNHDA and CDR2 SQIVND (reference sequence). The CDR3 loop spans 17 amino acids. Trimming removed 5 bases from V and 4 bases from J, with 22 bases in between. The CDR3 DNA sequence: TGTGCCAGTAGTGCGGTCCGGGCCCAAATTGGCGCAGATACGCAGTATTTT. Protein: CASSAVRAQIGADTQYF.

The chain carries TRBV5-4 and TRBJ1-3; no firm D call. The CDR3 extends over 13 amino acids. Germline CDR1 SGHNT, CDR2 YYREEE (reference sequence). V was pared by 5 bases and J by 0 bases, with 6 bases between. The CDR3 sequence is CASSTNSGNTIYF. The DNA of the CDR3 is TGTGCCAGCAGTACAAACTCTGGAAACACCATATATTTT.

CDR3 amino acids: CASSLRTGGDSPLHF. The CDR3 DNA is TGTGCCAGCAGCTTAAGGACAGGGGGCGATTCACCCCTCCACTTT. The chain joins TRBV7-6 to TRBJ1-6; 11 nucleotides match TRBD1. V gave up 2 bases and J gave up 8 bases; unmatched junction bases: 2. The CDR3 totals 15 residues. The germline gives CDR1 SGHVS, CDR2 FNYEAQ.

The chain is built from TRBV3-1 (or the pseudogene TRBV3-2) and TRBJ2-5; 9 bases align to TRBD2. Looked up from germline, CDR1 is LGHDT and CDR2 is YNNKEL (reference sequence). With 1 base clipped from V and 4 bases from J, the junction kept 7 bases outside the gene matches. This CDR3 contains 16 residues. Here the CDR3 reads CASSQGSGGTGETQYF. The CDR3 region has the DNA TGTGCCAGCAGCCAAGGTAGCGGGGGCACCGGAGAGACCCAGTACTTC.